The rows below give T cell receptor beta chains drawn from one sample of a study of sequential checkpoint blockade in melanoma. TCRdb's copy holds only in-frame clones and misses some; the assay was immunoSEQ multiplex PCR. Of roughly 20,000 clones listed, 75% to 85% are singletons. The sample in question was CD8+ T cells sorted from blood (inferred from file names), obtained from a patient given nivolumab and ipilimumab in sequence. The receptors derive from a human donor with melanoma. Both conserved end residues are part of each CDR3. D genes are given only for firm matches. Size is omitted from some rows. Given values are once, few, many or a class for expanded clones.

size: few
D: -
V: TRBV7-2
J: TRBJ2-7
CDR3: CASSLRGLVEQYF
DNA: TGTGCCAGCAGCTTAAGAGGACTCGTCGAGCAGTACTTC

size: -
D: TRBD1
V: TRBV7-8
J: TRBJ1-1
CDR3: CASSLQGASAIGTEAFF
DNA: TGTGCCAGCAGCTTACAGGGGGCTTCCGCGATTGGGACTGAAGCTTTCTTT

size: -
D: -
V: TRBV28
J: TRBJ1-1
CDR3: CASSFDFSLGTEAFF
DNA: TGTGCCAGCAGTTTTGACTTCTCCCTGGGCACTGAAGCTTTCTTT

size: -
D: -
V: TRBV7-8
J: TRBJ1-1
CDR3: CASSLQGENTEAFF
DNA: TGTGCCAGCAGCCTTCAGGGCGAGAACACTGAAGCTTTCTTT

size: -
D: -
V: TRBV10-3
J: TRBJ2-6
CDR3: CAIGIVGMISSGANVLTF
DNA: TGTGCCATCGGGATTGTCGGGATGATTAGCTCTGGGGCCAACGTCCTGACTTTC

size: once
D: TRBD1
V: TRBV25-1
J: TRBJ1-5
CDR3: CASSPPGQGQPQHF
DNA: TGTGCCAGCAGTCCCCCCGGACAGGGTCAGCCCCAGCATTTT

size: -
D: -
V: TRBV9
J: TRBJ2-7
CDR3: CASSVAGGDSSYEQYF
DNA: TGTGCCAGCAGCGTAGCGGGGGGGGACAGCTCCTACGAGCAGTACTTC

size: -
D: TRBD1
V: TRBV7-9
J: TRBJ2-7
CDR3: CASSSGQVYEQYF
DNA: TGTGCCAGCAGCTCAGGACAGGTATACGAGCAGTACTTC

size: few
D: -
V: TRBV7-9
J: TRBJ1-2
CDR3: CASSLRAVDYGYTF
DNA: TGTGCCAGCAGCTTGCGGGCGGTCGACTATGGCTACACCTTC

size: -
D: -
V: TRBV11-2
J: TRBJ2-7
CDR3: CASSLALGLYEQYF
DNA: TGTGCCAGCAGCTTGGCCTTAGGACTATACGAGCAGTACTTC

size: -
D: -
V: TRBV9
J: TRBJ2-7
CDR3: CASSVGDMSYEQYF
DNA: TGTGCCAGCAGCGTAGGGGACATGTCCTACGAGCAGTACTTC

size: -
D: -
V: TRBV5-1
J: TRBJ2-7
CDR3: CASSLRSGLTKDEQYF
DNA: TGCGCCAGCAGCTTGCGGTCTGGACTCACGAAGGACGAGCAGTACTTC

size: few
D: -
V: TRBV19
J: TRBJ2-7
CDR3: CASSPGLNYEQYF
DNA: TGTGCCAGTAGTCCGGGACTTAACTACGAGCAGTACTTC

size: few
D: TRBD1
V: TRBV7-9
J: TRBJ2-7
CDR3: CASSPTTGEVYEQYF
DNA: TGTGCCAGCAGCCCAACGACAGGGGAGGTCTACGAGCAGTACTTC

size: -
D: -
V: TRBV13
J: TRBJ2-7
CDR3: CASSPRRAGSYEQYF
DNA: TGTGCCAGCAGCCCCCGTAGAGCGGGCTCCTACGAGCAGTACTTC

size: -
D: -
V: TRBV28
J: TRBJ1-5
CDR3: CATNLDRPGFELQHF
DNA: TGTGCCACCAATCTCGACAGGCCCGGATTTGAGCTCCAGCATTTT

size: once
D: -
V: TRBV28
J: TRBJ1-2
CDR3: CASSFHRQELYGYTF
DNA: TGTGCCAGCAGTTTTCATCGACAGGAACTCTATGGCTACACCTTC

size: -
D: TRBD1
V: TRBV11-1
J: TRBJ2-1
CDR3: CASSPGQGALSYNEQFF
DNA: TGTGCCAGCAGTCCCGGACAGGGGGCGCTCTCCTACAATGAGCAGTTCTTC

size: -
D: TRBD2
V: TRBV2
J: TRBJ2-1
CDR3: CASSELAGGSDEQFF
DNA: TGTGCCAGCAGTGAATTAGCGGGGGGATCGGATGAGCAGTTCTTC

size: -
D: -
V: TRBV7-3
J: TRBJ2-7
CDR3: CASSLGGGGSYEQYF
DNA: TGTGCCAGCAGCTTAGGTGGGGGAGGCTCCTACGAGCAGTACTTC

size: -
D: -
V: TRBV19
J: TRBJ1-2
CDR3: CASNPFGGPPVEDGYTF
DNA: TGTGCCAGTAATCCCTTCGGAGGGCCGCCCGTAGAAGATGGCTACACCTTC

size: few
D: -
V: TRBV27
J: TRBJ2-7
CDR3: CASAPSLGSYEQYF
DNA: TGTGCCAGCGCACCATCCCTCGGCTCCTACGAGCAGTACTTC

size: few
D: -
V: TRBV19
J: TRBJ1-5
CDR3: CASFTGNQPQHF
DNA: TGTGCCAGCTTTACAGGGAATCAGCCCCAGCATTTT

size: -
D: -
V: TRBV6-6
J: TRBJ1-2
CDR3: CASGSVRSYGYTF
DNA: TGTGCCAGTGGTTCGGTCCGCTCTTATGGCTACACCTTC

size: -
D: -
V: TRBV5-1
J: TRBJ1-2
CDR3: CASSYDRSPGYTF
DNA: TGCGCCAGCAGTTATGACAGATCTCCGGGCTACACCTTC

size: -
D: TRBD1
V: TRBV4-1
J: TRBJ1-2
CDR3: CASSQAGDRNYGYTF
DNA: TGCGCCAGCAGCCAAGCCGGGGACAGAAACTATGGCTACACCTTC

size: -
D: TRBD2
V: TRBV11-2
J: TRBJ2-7
CDR3: CASSLWTSGTYEQYF
DNA: TGTGCCAGCAGCTTATGGACTAGCGGCACCTACGAGCAGTACTTC

size: -
D: TRBD1
V: TRBV9
J: TRBJ2-7
CDR3: CASSALRDSYEQYF
DNA: TGTGCCAGCAGCGCACTCCGGGACAGCTACGAGCAGTACTTC

size: few
D: TRBD1
V: TRBV28
J: TRBJ1-2
CDR3: CASSLLRGHSNYGYTF
DNA: TGTGCCAGCAGTTTGCTCAGGGGGCATTCTAACTATGGCTACACCTTC

size: -
D: -
V: TRBV6-5
J: TRBJ2-7
CDR3: CASSTTGSSYEQYF
DNA: TGTGCCAGCAGTACGACAGGTAGCTCCTACGAGCAGTACTTC

size: -
D: -
V: TRBV5-1
J: TRBJ2-7
CDR3: CASSLASGSYEQYF
DNA: TGCGCCAGCAGCTTGGCCTCGGGTTCCTACGAGCAGTACTTC

size: -
D: -
V: TRBV7-9
J: TRBJ1-1
CDR3: CASTKQGSTEAFF
DNA: TGTGCCAGCACCAAGCAGGGATCCACTGAAGCTTTCTTT

size: -
D: TRBD1
V: TRBV6-6
J: TRBJ2-7
CDR3: CASPGDRERAYEQYF
DNA: TGTGCCAGCCCGGGGGACAGGGAGCGGGCCTACGAGCAGTACTTC

size: -
D: -
V: TRBV23-1
J: TRBJ2-6
CDR3: CASSTQQSRANVLTF
DNA: TGCGCCAGCAGTACGCAACAAAGTCGGGCCAACGTCCTGACTTTC

size: large
D: -
V: TRBV6-6
J: TRBJ1-1
CDR3: CASSLTGSMNTEAFF
DNA: TGTGCCAGCAGCCTGACAGGATCCATGAACACTGAAGCTTTCTTT

size: -
D: TRBD1
V: TRBV6-5
J: TRBJ1-4
CDR3: CASSYSQGAWEKLFF
DNA: TGTGCCAGCAGTTACTCGCAGGGGGCCTGGGAAAAACTGTTTTTT

size: -
D: TRBD1
V: TRBV9
J: TRBJ1-6
CDR3: CASSERTGYNSPLHF
DNA: TGTGCCAGCAGCGAACGGACAGGGTACAATTCACCCCTCCACTTT

size: -
D: -
V: TRBV28
J: TRBJ1-1
CDR3: CASSALRSTEAFF
DNA: TGTGCCAGCAGCGCCTTGAGGAGCACTGAAGCTTTCTTT

size: once
D: -
V: TRBV9
J: TRBJ1-2
CDR3: CASSVGAGGNGYTF
DNA: TGTGCCAGCAGCGTTGGGGCCGGGGGGAATGGCTACACCTTC

size: few
D: TRBD1
V: TRBV19
J: TRBJ2-7
CDR3: CASSIAQGAYEQYF
DNA: TGTGCCAGTAGTATTGCACAGGGGGCTTACGAGCAGTACTTC

size: -
D: TRBD1
V: TRBV27
J: TRBJ1-5
CDR3: CASSSVQGYGNQPQHF
DNA: TGTGCCAGCAGTTCCGTACAGGGGTACGGCAATCAGCCCCAGCATTTT

size: -
D: TRBD2
V: TRBV30
J: TRBJ2-7
CDR3: CAWTSGYEQYF
DNA: TGTGCCTGGACTAGCGGCTACGAGCAGTACTTC

size: once
D: TRBD2
V: TRBV10-2
J: TRBJ2-3
CDR3: CASSWGLAGDTQYF
DNA: TGCGCCAGCAGTTGGGGACTAGCGGGGGATACGCAGTATTTT

size: -
D: -
V: TRBV2
J: TRBJ2-1
CDR3: CASSEGTAYEQFF
DNA: TGTGCCAGCAGTGAAGGGACAGCCTATGAGCAGTTCTTC

size: once
D: -
V: TRBV5-4
J: TRBJ1-2
CDR3: CASSLDPGYGYTF
DNA: TGTGCCAGCAGCTTGGATCCAGGGTATGGCTACACCTTC

size: -
D: TRBD2
V: TRBV27
J: TRBJ2-7
CDR3: CASSHSGSPSYEQYF
DNA: TGTGCCAGCAGTCATAGCGGGAGTCCCTCCTACGAGCAGTACTTC

size: -
D: TRBD1
V: TRBV7-7
J: TRBJ2-7
CDR3: CASSLARGPLYEQYF
DNA: TGTGCTAGCAGCTTAGCAAGGGGGCCTCTGTACGAGCAGTACTTC

size: -
D: TRBD1
V: TRBV5-1
J: TRBJ1-2
CDR3: CASSPDRGFSGYTF
DNA: TGCGCCAGCAGCCCGGACAGGGGTTTTTCTGGCTACACCTTC

size: -
D: -
V: TRBV7-9
J: TRBJ2-7
CDR3: CASSLVATSYEQYF
DNA: TGTGCCAGCAGCTTAGTGGCAACTAGCTACGAGCAGTACTTC

size: -
D: -
V: TRBV21-1
J: TRBJ2-7
CDR3: CASSGGQGVTYEQYF
DNA: TGTGCCAGCAGCGGGGGACAGGGGGTCACCTACGAGCAGTACTTC

size: -
D: TRBD2
V: TRBV9
J: TRBJ2-7
CDR3: CASSVETSGRYEQYF
DNA: TGTGCCAGCAGCGTAGAAACTAGCGGGAGGTACGAGCAGTACTTC

size: few
D: -
V: TRBV9
J: TRBJ2-7
CDR3: CASSPGLFYEQYF
DNA: TGTGCCAGCAGCCCCGGACTATTCTACGAGCAGTACTTC

size: -
D: -
V: TRBV7-6
J: TRBJ2-3
CDR3: CASSLGGRVTDTQYF
DNA: TGTGCCAGCAGCTTAGGGGGCAGGGTCACAGATACGCAGTATTTT